A single sample gave rise to the 26 T cell receptor beta chains below, sequenced in a study of T cell repertoires in cytomegalovirus infection. TCRdb recomputed calls from the reads with MiXCR, one row per CDR3 protein. In the table there are a few hundred thousand distinct CDR3 sequences, 26% of which are singletons. Sequencing input: PBMCs. The receptors were sampled from a human donor in good health (CMV status not recorded). Some clones in this sample may be carry-over from other donors' samples.

This clonotype has a handful of counts. DNA of the CDR3: TGTGCCACCTCAAACAGGGTCGCCTATGGCTACACCTTC. It yields the protein CATSNRVAYGYTF. This chain links TRBV6-1 with TRBJ1-2, with a weak D call TRBD1 (6 bases). CDR3 length equals 13 residues. Germline lookup yields CDR1 MNHNS and CDR2 SASEGT. Trimming removed 10 bases from V and 4 bases from J, with 16 bases in between.

This clonotype has just a few counts. This rearrangement joins TRBV6-1 to TRBJ1-5; D may be TRBD1 (5 bases). Germline-derived CDR1 and CDR2 are MNHNS and SASEGT. Trimming removed 5 bases from V and 4 bases from J, with 15 bases in between. The CDR3 has 15 residues. The CDR3 nucleotides read TGTGCCAGCAGTCCCCGTGGGAGGGGTAATCAGCCCCAGCATTTT. Amino acid sequence: CASSPRGRGNQPQHF.

Ten or more counts support this clonotype. This chain connects TRBV7-2 to TRBJ2-3, with 14 bases fitting TRBD2. The CDR3 covers 16 residues. Germline CDR1 is SGHTA and CDR2 is FQGNSA. V lost 5 bases to trimming and J lost 3 bases; unmatched junction nucleotides: 4. The CDR3 DNA reads TGTGCCAGCAGCAGACGACTAGCGGGAGGGACAGATACGCAGTATTTT. It codes for CASSRRLAGGTDTQYF. Full variable domain (remainder filled in from reference TRBV7-2 and TRBJ2-3): GAGVSQSPSNKVTEKGKDVELRCDPISGHTALYWYRQSLGQGLEFLIYFQGNSAPDKSGLPSDRFSAERTGGSVSTLTIQRTQQEDSAVYLCASSRRLAGGTDTQYFGPGTRLTVL.

The chain uses TRBV11-3 and TRBJ2-7, with 8 positions matching TRBD1. The CDR3 is 14 residues long. Germline V lookup: CDR1 SGHNT, CDR2 YENEEA. The trim removed 4 bases at V and 2 bases at J, leaving 4 bases unmatched. The CDR3 is CASSSGTGTYEQYV. The CDR3 DNA reads TGTGCCAGCAGCTCCGGGACAGGCACCTACGAGCAGTACGTC.

The chain has TRBV6-2 or TRBV6-3 and TRBJ2-7; possibly TRBD1 for D (5 bases). V dropped 7 bases and J dropped 1 base, with 11 bases sitting between them. Looked up from germline, CDR1 is MNHEY and CDR2 is SVGEGT. The CDR3 sequence is 13 residues long. The CDR3 DNA reads as TGTGCCAGCAAGTTGACAGCTTCCTACGAGCAGTACTTC. Translation: CASKLTASYEQYF.

The chain combines TRBV10-3 with TRBJ2-1, with D possibly being TRBD2 (5 bases). V was clipped by 6 bases and J by 8 bases, with 11 bases between them. CDR1 is ENHRY, CDR2 SYGVKD, per germline. CDR3 length equals 12 residues. In DNA form, the CDR3 reads TGTGCCATCAGCGGGGTGACTTATGAGCAGTTCTTC. Its translation: CAISGVTYEQFF.

This clonotype was seen a handful of times. This sequence joins TRBV28 and TRBJ2-2; 13 nucleotides agree with TRBD2. J gave up 5 bases and V 8 bases, and 5 bases lay outside the gene matches. Germline V gene data show CDR1 as MDHEN and CDR2 as SYDVKM. The CDR3 has 15 residues. In DNA form, the CDR3 reads TGTGCCAGCGGACTAGCGGGAGTATGGACCGGGGAGCTGTTTTTT. Its translation is CASGLAGVWTGELFF. Filled out from reference TRBV28 and TRBJ2-2, the complete variable domain reads DVKVTQSSRYLVKRTGEKVFLECVQDMDHENMFWYRQDPGLGLRLIYFSYDVKMKEKGDIPEGYSVSREKKERFSLILESASTNQTSMYLCASGLAGVWTGELFFGEGSRLTVL.

This clonotype was found a few times. V is TRBV5-1 and J is TRBJ2-1; D is perhaps TRBD1 (5 bases). V was pared by 4 bases and J by 6 bases, with 11 bases between. The CDR3 has 13 amino acids. Germline V gene sequence: CDR1 SGHRS, CDR2 YFSETQ. CDR3 nucleotide sequence: TGCGCCAGCAGCATGACGCAGGGCAATGAGCAGTTCTTC. Translating gives CASSMTQGNEQFF. Using reference TRBV5-1 and TRBJ2-1 for the parts outside the CDR3, the full variable domain is KAGVTQTPRYLIKTRGQQVTLSCSPISGHRSVSWYQQTPGQGLQFLFEYFSETQRNKGNFPGRFSGRQFSNSRSEMNVSTLELGDSALYLCASSMTQGNEQFFGPGTRLTVL.

J is TRBJ2-7 and V is TRBV12-3 or TRBV12-4; TRBD2 agrees at 8 bases. Losses at the gene ends were 4 bases for V and 0 bases for J; bases not matched to a gene: 5. The CDR3 sequence is 15 residues long. CDR3 amino acids: CASSSAGGSSYEQYV. CDR3 DNA sequence: TGTGCCAGCAGTTCCGCGGGAGGAAGCTCCTACGAGCAGTACGTC.

The J gene is TRBJ2-3, the V gene TRBV5-6, with D maybe TRBD2 (6 bases). V was shortened by 3 bases and J by 4 bases, with 18 bases between the two germline ends. In germline, CDR1 is SGHDT, CDR2 YYEEEE. This CDR3 region has 16 residues. The CDR3 loop is CASSSLLRDGPDTQYF. Written as DNA, the CDR3 is TGTGCCAGCAGCTCGCTTTTGCGGGATGGTCCAGATACGCAGTATTTT.

Only a few counts were recorded for this clonotype. DNA for the CDR3: TGTGCCAGCAGTTTCTTTAGGGGGCGCGAGCAGTACTTC. It encodes CASSFFRGREQYF. The genes are TRBV28 and TRBJ2-7; 7 positions match TRBD1. Germline-derived CDR1 and CDR2 are MDHEN and SYDVKM. With 3 bases clipped from V and 6 bases from J, the junction kept 5 bases outside the gene matches. CDR3 length equals 13 residues.

This clonotype was counted only a few times. The V call is TRBV4-2, the J call TRBJ2-5; D might be TRBD1 or TRBD2, each matching 6 bases. Trimming removed 4 bases from V and 5 bases from J, with 17 bases in between. This CDR3 is built from 15 residues. Germline-derived CDR1 and CDR2 are LGHNA and YNFKEQ. The CDR3 coding sequence is TGTGCCAGCAGCCCAGCTATCCAAGGGGGGGAGACCCAGTACTTC. Its translation is CASSPAIQGGETQYF.

This clonotype has a handful of counts. The CDR3: CASSYPATDTQYF. Here the CDR3 DNA reads TGTGCCAGCAGTTACCCCGCGACAGATACGCAGTATTTT. The rearrangement joins TRBV6-2 or TRBV6-3 to TRBJ2-3; D not resolved. The ends were cut back, 2 bases at V and 3 bases at J, with 6 bases in the middle. The CDR3 length is 13 residues. CDR1 and CDR2 (germline): MNHEY, SVGEGT.

V gene TRBV20-1 combines with J gene TRBJ2-5; 9 bases line up with TRBD2. The V gene end was trimmed by 5 bases and the J gene end by 2 bases; junction bases not matched to a gene: 9. Germline V gives CDR1 DFQATT, CDR2 SNEGSKA (reference sequence). The CDR3 spans 15 residues. CDR3 loop: CSAPRGTSGQETQYF. The CDR3 bases are TGCAGTGCTCCCCGGGGTACTAGCGGGCAAGAGACCCAGTACTTC.

This clonotype has more than one count but fewer than ten. This chain connects TRBV7-8 to TRBJ2-3; 11 nucleotides align to TRBD2. With 1 base clipped from V and 8 bases from J, the junction kept 11 bases outside the gene matches. Per germline, CDR1 SGHVS and CDR2 FQNEAQ. The CDR3 spans 17 residues. The CDR3 here is CASSLVSSGRAGSTQYF. The CDR3, as DNA: TGTGCCAGCAGCTTAGTTAGTAGCGGGAGGGCCGGAAGTACGCAGTATTTT.

This clonotype was found a few times. The rearrangement links TRBV20-1 to TRBJ1-1; unclear D gene. The CDR3 loop spans 12 amino acids. Between the trimmed V and J ends, which lost 0 bases and 5 bases, there was a span of 7 bases. The germline V gene has CDR1 DFQATT and CDR2 SNEGSKA (reference sequence). The CDR3 coding sequence is TGCAGTGCTAGAGATCCGGGTACTGAAGCTTTCTTT. It specifies CSARDPGTEAFF.

This clonotype has only a few counts. The chain links TRBV2 to TRBJ2-3, with D unclear. This CDR3 is 11 amino acids long. V lost 2 bases and J lost 12, with 9 bases in between. Per the germline V gene, CDR1 is SNHLY and CDR2 is FYNNEI. CDR3 protein: CASSEQLVQYF. The CDR3 DNA sequence: TGTGCCAGCAGTGAACAGCTTGTTCAGTATTTT.

The chain has TRBV4-1 and TRBJ1-2; D call uncertain. Trimming took off 3 bases at V and 4 bases at J, with 9 bases between the two ends. The CDR3 loop spans 13 amino acids. Germline CDR1 MGHRA, CDR2 YSYEKL. The CDR3 sequence is CASSQMDGYGYTF. In DNA form, the CDR3 reads TGCGCCAGCAGCCAGATGGACGGCTATGGCTACACCTTC.

The chain couples TRBV20-1 to TRBJ1-2; D is uncertain. This CDR3 spans 14 amino acids. Germline V CDR1 and CDR2: DFQATT, SNEGSKA (reference sequence). Trimming pared 0 bases from V and 5 bases from J, leaving 13 bases between. The CDR3 bases are TGCAGTGCTAGAGATGGGCAGTGGTTGTATGGCTACACCTTC. Translated: CSARDGQWLYGYTF.

On this clonotype: Germline and junction disagree at one end, which may indicate a read error. This chain uses TRBV7-6 with TRBJ2-1; D is uncertain. Germline-derived CDR1 and CDR2 are SGHVS and FNYEAQ. This CDR3 spans 13 amino acids. The CDR3 here is CASSRSSCNEQFF. CDR3 DNA: TGTGCTAGCTCCCGGAGCTCCTGCAATGAGCAGTTCTTC.

This clonotype was recorded a few times. The gene calls are TRBV11-2 and TRBJ2-2; tentative D call: TRBD2 (5 bases). This CDR3 contains 16 residues. V shed 5 bases and J shed 2 bases, with 15 bases lying between them. Germline CDR1 SGHAT, CDR2 FQNNGV. Here the CDR3 reads CASSPTGGRNTGELFF. CDR3 in DNA: TGTGCCAGCAGCCCCACTGGCGGGCGAAACACCGGGGAGCTGTTTTTT.

This sequence joins TRBV12-3 or TRBV12-4 and TRBJ2-3; 8 nucleotides line up with TRBD2. J gave up 6 bases and V 6 bases, and 8 bases lay outside the gene matches. The CDR3 loop spans 14 amino acids. CDR3 bases: TGTGCCAGCAGCAGCGGGGGCCCCGGCGATACGCAGTATTTT. Protein sequence: CASSSGGPGDTQYF.

The V gene is TRBV11-2, the J gene TRBJ2-1; D unresolved. The CDR3 contains 18 residues. From germline, CDR1 is SGHAT and CDR2 FQNNGV. Trimming took 1 base from V and 0 from J, leaving 16 bases between them. For the CDR3, the DNA is TGTGCCAGCAGCTTAGGACGGCCCAGGCCTAGCTCCTACAATGAGCAGTTCTTC. It specifies CASSLGRPRPSSYNEQFF. The full variable domain, completed using reference TRBV11-2 and TRBJ2-1, is EAGVAQSPRYKIIEKRQSVAFWCNPISGHATLYWYQQILGQGPKLLIQFQNNGVVDDSQLPKDRFSAERLKGVDSTLKIQPAKLEDSAVYLCASSLGRPRPSSYNEQFFGPGTRLTVL.

The chain recombines TRBV6-2 or TRBV6-3 with TRBJ1-1; D gene uncertain. The CDR3 covers 12 residues. Germline V gene lookup returns CDR1 MNHEY and CDR2 SVGEGT. Trimming removed 1 base at V and 3 bases at J, with 3 bases between. The CDR3: CASSYFYTEAFF. As DNA, the CDR3 is TGTGCCAGCAGTTACTTCTACACTGAAGCTTTCTTT.

This clonotype came up a few times. The rearrangement uses TRBV7-2 and TRBJ2-2, with D possibly being TRBD1 or TRBD2 (5 bases each). Germline CDR1 is SGHTA and CDR2 is FQGNSA. This CDR3 has 15 amino acids. V lost 3 bases and J lost 4, with 12 bases in between. CDR3 region: CASSFLGPGTGELFF. CDR3 bases: TGTGCCAGCAGCTTCTTGGGACCGGGCACCGGGGAGCTGTTTTTT.

In the case of this clonotype: A much larger clone is a single base away; this may be a read error. The gene calls are TRBV7-6 and TRBJ2-7, with TRBD2 matching over 8 bases. The length of the CDR3 is 15 residues. Germline CDR1 SGHVS, CDR2 FNYEAQ. The CDR3 sequence is CVSSLRSGSLYEQYF. The CDR3 bases are TGTGTCAGCAGCTTAAGGAGCGGGAGTCTCTACGAGCAGTACTTC. The entire variable domain, with the rest obtained from reference TRBV7-6 and TRBJ2-7, is as follows: GAGVSQSPRYKVTKRGQDVALRCDPISGHVSLYWYRQALGQGPEFLTYFNYEAQQDKSGLPNDRFSAERPEGSISTLTIQRTEQRDSAMYRCVSSLRSGSLYEQYFGPGTRLTVT.